This is a list of T cell receptor beta chains from one sample in a study of cytomegalovirus exposure and HLA in healthy donors. Assay: immunoSEQ multiplex PCR; the TCRdb copy retains only in-frame clones and omits some. The sample includes fewer than 100,000 clones, 80% of them seen just once. Material for sequencing was PBMCs. Receptors were obtained from a male donor in good health and CMV-seronegative. The CDR3 runs from the conserved cysteine through the conserved F or W. The order of the fields is clone size, V gene, CDR3 length, J gene, CDR3 protein. The size of a clone is reported for some rows only, either as once, few or many, or as a class for expanded clones.

NA,TRBV20-1,11,TRBJ2-7,CSADKAYEQYF
NA,TRBV5-1,12,TRBJ1-2,CASSNENYGYPF
NA,TRBV5-1,14,TRBJ2-1,CASSLEAGYNEQFF
NA,TRBV7-6,16,TRBJ1-1,CASSLVAGTGGTEAFF
NA,TRBV7-9,15,TRBJ2-5,CASSLAQGVQETQYF
NA,TRBV2,15,TRBJ1-3,CASSAGTVSGNTIYF
NA,TRBV11-1,14,TRBJ2-6,CASSSLSGANVLTF
NA,TRBV28,13,TRBJ2-5,CASSLAGRETQYF
NA,TRBV5-6,15,TRBJ1-4,CASSLGQGANEKLFF
few,TRBV27,14,TRBJ2-7,CASSLSLSSYEQYF
NA,TRBV5-1,13,TRBJ1-1,CASSLGGNTEAFF
NA,TRBV18,14,TRBJ2-5,CASSPVGGGETQYF
NA,TRBV28,17,TRBJ1-3,CASSPWTGRSSGNTIYF